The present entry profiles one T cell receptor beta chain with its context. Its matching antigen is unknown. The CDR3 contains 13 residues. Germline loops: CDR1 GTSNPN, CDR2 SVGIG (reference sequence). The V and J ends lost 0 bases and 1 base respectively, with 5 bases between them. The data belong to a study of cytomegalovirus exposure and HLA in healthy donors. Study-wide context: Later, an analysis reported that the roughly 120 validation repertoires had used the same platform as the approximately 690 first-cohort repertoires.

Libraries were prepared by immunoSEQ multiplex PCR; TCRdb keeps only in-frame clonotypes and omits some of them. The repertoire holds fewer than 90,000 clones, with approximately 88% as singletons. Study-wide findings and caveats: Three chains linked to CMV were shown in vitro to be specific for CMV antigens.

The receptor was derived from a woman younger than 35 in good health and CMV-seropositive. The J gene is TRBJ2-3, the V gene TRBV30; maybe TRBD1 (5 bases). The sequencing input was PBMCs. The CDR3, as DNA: TGTGCCTGGAGTGTCAGGGGCACAGATACGCAGTATTTT. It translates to CAWSVRGTDTQYF.